The 30 T cell receptor beta chains reported below all come from one sample, sequenced in a study of CD8 T cells in ankylosing spondylitis. From the 5' RACE reads, TCRdb called clonotypes with MiXCR, one entry per CDR3 protein. The sample shows some 87,000 distinct CDR3 sequences, about 9% of them seen only once. The specimen was blood, either unsorted or a sorted T cell fraction (not recorded which). Receptors originate from a male donor with ankylosing spondylitis or in good health (not recorded which).

This clonotype came up many times. The J gene is TRBJ2-7, the V gene TRBV6-2 or TRBV6-3; 12 bases match TRBD2. Germline loops: CDR1 MNHEY, CDR2 SVGEGT. The CDR3 is made up of 17 amino acids. V shed 1 base, J shed 1 base, and the junction held 5 bases outside the gene matches. The CDR3 coding sequence is TGTGCCAGCAGTTACTTGGTGGGACTAGCGGGTTCCTACGAGCAGTACTTC. Translated, it gives CASSYLVGLAGSYEQYF.

This clonotype was counted ten times or more. The V gene is TRBV7-6, the J gene TRBJ2-5; D possibly corresponds to TRBD1 (6 bases). The CDR3 is made up of 15 amino acids. Per germline, CDR1 SGHVS and CDR2 FNYEAQ. V was trimmed by 4 bases and J by 0 bases, leaving 12 bases between them. CDR3 in DNA: TGTGCCAGCAGCTCCCGGACAGCCTACCAAGAGACCCAGTACTTC. Translation: CASSSRTAYQETQYF. The variable domain in full, completed from reference TRBV7-6 and TRBJ2-5, reads GAGVSQSPRYKVTKRGQDVALRCDPISGHVSLYWYRQALGQGPEFLTYFNYEAQQDKSGLPNDRFSAERPEGSISTLTIQRTEQRDSAMYRCASSSRTAYQETQYFGPGTRLLVL.

This clonotype appeared many times. This chain uses TRBV7-3 with TRBJ2-2; TRBD1 matches at 9 bases. The CDR3 sequence is 16 residues long. From germline, CDR1 is SGHTA and CDR2 FQGTGA. The V segment lost 5 bases and the J segment 0 bases; nucleotides outside the gene matches: 4. The CDR3 bases are TGTGCCAGCAGCCCTCGACAGGGGGCGAACACCGGGGAGCTGTTTTTT. This gives the protein CASSPRQGANTGELFF.

There are many counts of this clonotype. The chain carries TRBV5-1 and TRBJ2-7, with D perhaps matching TRBD1 (7 bases). The germline V gene encodes CDR1 SGHRS and CDR2 YFSETQ. This CDR3 has 16 amino acids. V lost 4 bases, J lost 0 bases, and 17 bases lay in between. CDR3 loop: CASSPTRGTVSYEQYF. In DNA, the CDR3 is TGCGCCAGCAGCCCGACCCGGGGGACAGTCTCCTACGAGCAGTACTTC.

Ten or more counts support this clonotype. V and J are TRBV5-1 and TRBJ2-3; D might be TRBD2 (7 bases). In germline, CDR1 is SGHRS, CDR2 YFSETQ. Trimming took off 0 bases at V and 3 bases at J, with 14 bases between the two ends. CDR3 size: 16 residues. The CDR3 reads CASSLVLAGATDTQYF. DNA for the CDR3: TGCGCCAGCAGCTTGGTTCTCGCGGGGGCTACAGATACGCAGTATTTT. The full variable domain, with the rest looked up from reference TRBV5-1 and TRBJ2-3, is KAGVTQTPRYLIKTRGQQVTLSCSPISGHRSVSWYQQTPGQGLQFLFEYFSETQRNKGNFPGRFSGRQFSNSRSEMNVSTLELGDSALYLCASSLVLAGATDTQYFGPGTRLTVL.

This clonotype was counted many times. The chain joins TRBV20-1 to TRBJ1-1, with TRBD1 identical over 7 bases. Per the germline V gene, CDR1 is DFQATT and CDR2 is SNEGSKA (reference sequence). The J segment lost 6 bases and the V segment lost 5 bases, leaving 6 bases of the junction unmatched. This CDR3 comprises 12 residues. Here the CDR3 DNA reads TGCAGTGCTCAACAGGGGTCGGCTGAAGCTTTCTTT. It translates to CSAQQGSAEAFF.

Only a few counts were recorded for this clonotype. The chain links TRBV7-6 to TRBJ2-5; D possibly uses TRBD1 or TRBD2 (7 bases each). The V end lost 4 bases, the J end lost 5 bases, and 14 bases lay between the germline ends. In germline, CDR1 is SGHVS, CDR2 FNYEAQ. CDR3 length: 14 residues. CDR3 residues: CASSYQGGSETQYF. CDR3 sequence (DNA): TGTGCCAGCAGCTACCAGGGGGGGTCGGAGACCCAGTACTTC.

This clonotype was recorded many times. The rearrangement links TRBV12-3 or TRBV12-4 to TRBJ2-3; no reliable D call. The CDR3 sequence is 14 residues long. Deletions cut 1 base from V and 2 bases from J, with 7 bases between. The CDR3 reads CASSLVGFTDTQYF. CDR3 coding DNA: TGTGCCAGCAGTTTAGTCGGCTTCACAGATACGCAGTATTTT.

This clonotype came up many times. V gene TRBV6-1 combines with J gene TRBJ1-3; D is unresolved. CDR3 size: 13 residues. Germline V gene sequence: CDR1 MNHNS, CDR2 SASEGT. Trimming left V 8 bases short and J 0 bases short, with 8 bases between. In DNA form, the CDR3 reads TGTGCCAGCGGCCAGAGCTCTGGAAACACCATATATTTT. As protein: CASGQSSGNTIYF.

In this sample, this clonotype turned up once. CDR3 region: CASSFGQGNLEQYF. CDR3 DNA sequence: TGTGCCAGCAGTTTTGGACAGGGAAATTTGGAGCAGTACTTC. This chain joins TRBV12-3 or TRBV12-4 and TRBJ2-7; TRBD1 aligns across 8 bases. This CDR3 has 14 amino acids. The V gene end was trimmed by 3 bases and the J gene end by 7 bases; junction bases not matched to a gene: 8.

At least ten counts were recorded for this clonotype. V gene TRBV20-1 combines with J gene TRBJ2-1; D gene ambiguous. Trimming removed 7 bases at V and 0 bases at J, with 10 bases between. This CDR3 spans 13 amino acids. The germline gives CDR1 DFQATT, CDR2 SNEGSKA (reference sequence). CDR3 sequence (DNA): TGCAGTGGAGAGAGGAGCTCCTACAATGAGCAGTTCTTC. It is translated as CSGERSSYNEQFF.

There are many counts of this clonotype. This chain connects TRBV6-5 to TRBJ2-7, with 7 nucleotides matching TRBD2. Germline lookup yields CDR1 MNHEY and CDR2 SVGAGI. The J segment lost 4 bases and the V segment lost 0 bases, leaving 6 bases of the junction unmatched. The CDR3 consists of 15 residues. DNA for the CDR3: TGTGCCAGCAGTTACTCGACTGGGGGGGGGTACGAGCAGTACTTC. Its protein product is CASSYSTGGGYEQYF.

This clonotype was counted ten times or more. J is TRBJ2-5 and V is TRBV20-1, with 10 bases fitting TRBD2. The CDR3 extends over 16 amino acids. With V trimmed by 0 bases and J by 9 bases, 13 bases remained unmatched. Looked up from germline, CDR1 is DFQATT and CDR2 is SNEGSKA (reference sequence). The CDR3 sequence is CSARDPSGGASAAQYF. The CDR3 nucleotides are TGCAGTGCTAGAGATCCCAGCGGGGGGGCGTCGGCGGCCCAGTACTTC.

The rearrangement links TRBV12-3 or TRBV12-4 to TRBJ1-2; 8 bases fit TRBD1. CDR3 length: 19 amino acids. V dropped 8 bases and J dropped 8; count of bases not matched to a gene: 28. The CDR3 nucleotides read TGTGCCAGCTGTGGAAAGGGGCGACGGACAGGGCAGGAATCGGGAGGCTACACCTTC. This translates into CASCGKGRRTGQESGGYTF.

Comments on this clonotype: This may come from a read error, since a much larger clone is one base off. V is TRBV24-1 and J is TRBJ2-1, with a weak D call TRBD1 (6 bases). Germline CDR1 is KGHDR and CDR2 is SFDVKD. The germline V and J ends were trimmed by 10 bases and 4 bases, with 16 bases remaining between them. The CDR3 covers 14 residues. In DNA form, the CDR3 reads TGTGCCACTAGCCAGGGGTTCGGGTACAATGAGCAGTTCTTC. Translated: CATSQGFGYNEQFF.

This clonotype was observed at least ten times. V and J are TRBV28 and TRBJ1-1; D perhaps matches TRBD1 (5 bases). The length of the CDR3 is 13 residues. The V end was cut by 6 bases, the J end by 1 base, with 9 bases between. CDR1 and CDR2 (germline): MDHEN, SYDVKM. DNA of the CDR3: TGTGCCAGCAGACCGACAGCGAACACTGAAGCTTTCTTT. It encodes CASRPTANTEAFF.

This clonotype was counted a few times. The chain links TRBV5-4 to TRBJ2-1, with D possibly being TRBD1 or TRBD2 (5 bases each). Looked up from germline, CDR1 is SGHNT and CDR2 is YYREEE (reference sequence). Trimming took off 4 bases at V and 3 bases at J, with 17 bases between the two ends. The CDR3 contains 16 residues. The chain's CDR3 is CASSRAGTEFYNEQFF. CDR3 DNA: TGTGCCAGCAGCAGGGCCGGGACGGAGTTCTACAATGAGCAGTTCTTC.

The table lists this clonotype with a count of one. This could be a read error, since a much larger clone is one nucleotide away. This chain uses TRBV5-1 with TRBJ2-7; the D is unclear. Trimming pared 4 bases from V and 3 bases from J, leaving 5 bases between. Germline values: CDR1 SGHRS, CDR2 YFSETQ. The CDR3 length is 11 residues. CDR3 DNA sequence: TGCGCCAGCAGCGAATTCTACGAGCAGTACTTC. This codes for CASSEFYEQYF.

This clonotype was seen repeatedly, ten times or more. V usage is TRBV29-1 and J usage is TRBJ1-2, with D maybe TRBD1 (6 bases). This CDR3 comprises 14 residues. V lost 3 bases and J lost 1, with 12 bases in between. Germline loops: CDR1 SQVTM, CDR2 ANQGSEA. The CDR3, as DNA: TGCAGCGTTGAGATCCGACAGGTTAACTATGGCTACACCTTC. This gives the protein CSVEIRQVNYGYTF.

Ten or more counts support this clonotype. The chain uses TRBV5-1 and TRBJ2-1; the match to TRBD2 covers 8 bases. The CDR3 covers 15 residues. Unmatched junction bases numbered 7, after V lost 0 bases and J lost 8 bases. Germline V CDR1 and CDR2: SGHRS, YFSETQ. For the CDR3, the DNA is TGCGCCAGCAGCTTGGTGATGGGCGGGGGGTATGAGCAGTTCTTC. This codes for CASSLVMGGGYEQFF.

There are many counts of this clonotype. The chain links TRBV15 to TRBJ2-6; maybe TRBD1 (5 bases). Germline values: CDR1 LNHNV, CDR2 YYDKDF (reference sequence). V was pared by 0 bases and J by 0 bases, with 12 bases between. There are 18 residues in the CDR3. Written as DNA, the CDR3 is TGTGCCACCAGCAGAGATCTTAGGGGTTCCTCTGGGGCCAACGTCCTGACTTTC. It codes for CATSRDLRGSSGANVLTF.

This clonotype appeared many times. The chain carries TRBV11-1 and TRBJ2-7, with 15 bases that match TRBD2. The junction had 6 bases not matched to a gene; V was cut back by 3 bases and J by 6 bases. The CDR3 spans 16 residues. Germline assignment: CDR1 SGHAT and CDR2 FQDESV (reference sequence). In DNA form, the CDR3 reads TGTGCCAGCAGCTTCGTCGGACTAGCGGGGGGGCGCGAGCAGTACTTC. Translated, it gives CASSFVGLAGGREQYF.

This clonotype was counted many times. The chain is built from TRBV27 and TRBJ1-1; D is ambiguous. The CDR3 is 15 residues long. Germline V CDR1 and CDR2: MNHEY, SMNVEV (reference sequence). V lost 7 bases and J 4 bases, leaving 19 bases between the germline ends. The CDR3 region has the DNA TGTGCCAGCATCCCTCGGCGGGGTGGGGTCACTGAAGCTTTCTTT. Its protein product is CASIPRRGGVTEAFF.

There are many counts of this clonotype. The V call is TRBV20-1, the J call TRBJ1-1; D gene uncertain. V dropped 0 bases and J dropped 3 bases, with 2 bases sitting between them. From germline, CDR1 is DFQATT and CDR2 SNEGSKA (reference sequence). The CDR3 has 11 residues. The CDR3 coding sequence is TGCAGTGCTAGAGACGACACTGAAGCTTTCTTT. Encoded protein: CSARDDTEAFF.

This clonotype was counted at least ten times. V gene TRBV5-1 combines with J gene TRBJ1-1; D unclear. The CDR3 sequence is 13 residues long. The V and J ends lost 0 bases and 1 base respectively, with 4 bases between them. Germline CDR1 SGHRS, CDR2 YFSETQ. The CDR3 loop reads CASSLVRNTEAFF. The CDR3 DNA is TGCGCCAGCAGCTTGGTACGGAACACTGAAGCTTTCTTT. Full variable domain (outside the CDR3, taken from reference TRBV5-1 and TRBJ1-1): KAGVTQTPRYLIKTRGQQVTLSCSPISGHRSVSWYQQTPGQGLQFLFEYFSETQRNKGNFPGRFSGRQFSNSRSEMNVSTLELGDSALYLCASSLVRNTEAFFGQGTRLTVV.

This chain connects TRBV12-3 or TRBV12-4 to TRBJ2-1; maybe TRBD1 (7 bases). CDR3 size: 15 residues. Trimming shortened V by 6 bases and J by 1 base, and 13 bases separated the two germline ends. CDR3 in amino acids: CASRKPGGSYNEQFF. For the CDR3, the DNA is TGTGCCAGCAGAAAACCAGGGGGGTCCTACAATGAGCAGTTCTTC.

This clonotype was seen at least ten times. The chain recombines TRBV5-1 with TRBJ1-3; 7 positions agree with TRBD1. Losses at the gene ends were 4 bases for V and 0 bases for J; bases not matched to a gene: 7. The CDR3 totals 16 residues. Germline V gene data show CDR1 as SGHRS and CDR2 as YFSETQ. The CDR3 sequence is CASSLGQFDSGNTIYF. The CDR3, as DNA: TGCGCCAGCAGCCTGGGACAGTTTGACTCTGGAAACACCATATATTTT.

In this sample, this clonotype turned up many times. The chain employs TRBV12-3 or TRBV12-4 and TRBJ1-2, with TRBD1 as a possible D gene (6 bases). The CDR3 sequence is 14 residues long. Between the trimmed V and J ends, which lost 4 bases and 5 bases, there was a span of 14 bases. The CDR3 here is CASSSQGIGYGYTF. The CDR3 DNA reads as TGTGCCAGCAGTTCGCAGGGGATAGGGTATGGCTACACCTTC.

The table lists this clonotype with many counts. The chain has TRBV5-1 and TRBJ1-6, with D possibly matching TRBD1 (5 bases). This CDR3 has 16 residues. CDR1 is SGHRS, CDR2 YFSETQ, per germline. Trimming took 1 base from V and 4 from J, leaving 12 bases between them. The DNA for the CDR3 is TGCGCCAGCAGCTTGAGGGACTCCACGTATAATTCACCCCTCCACTTT. Translated, it gives CASSLRDSTYNSPLHF.

This clonotype has ten or more counts. The V and J genes are TRBV20-1 and TRBJ2-7, with 8 bases lining up with TRBD2. Germline values: CDR1 DFQATT, CDR2 SNEGSKA (reference sequence). Trimming removed 1 base from V and 0 bases from J; junction bases left unmatched: 5. The CDR3 is 15 residues long. In DNA, the CDR3 is TGCAGTGCTAGAGCGACCGGGACTAGCTCCTACGAGCAGTACTTC. As protein: CSARATGTSSYEQYF.